The 16 T cell receptor beta chains below all came from one sample that was sequenced in a study of T cells in Graves' hyperthyroidism and ophthalmopathy. Amplified TCR beta CDR3 regions derived from RNA transcripts. The TCR CDR3 first-round RT-PCR relied on the HTBI primer set. From the multiplex PCR reads, TCRdb called clonotypes with MiXCR, one entry per CDR3 protein. The top ten clones hold roughly 8% of a sample with 600,000 to 900,000 distinct CDR3 sequences, 16% of them seen once. Sequences were obtained from blood. The origin of the receptors is a man between 18 and 35 years old with Graves' hyperthyroidism.

There are a few counts of this clonotype. The chain employs TRBV10-1 and TRBJ1-5; TRBD1 aligns across 8 bases. The CDR3 has 14 residues. Germline CDR1 is WNHNN and CDR2 is SYGVQD (reference sequence). V was pared by 7 bases and J by 2 bases, with 4 bases of the junction left unmatched. Here the CDR3 DNA reads TGCGCCAGCACCTCGGACAGGGGCAATCAGCCCCAGCATTTT. It encodes CASTSDRGNQPQHF.

About this clonotype itself: A much larger clone sits a single nucleotide away, making a read error possible. The gene calls are TRBV2 and TRBJ1-3, with D possibly being TRBD1 (6 bases). The CDR3 extends over 14 amino acids. Germline loops: CDR1 SNHLY, CDR2 FYNNEI. CDR3 sequence reads: CASRPGGSGNSIYF. The CDR3 DNA follows: TGTGCCAGCCGACCTGGGGGCTCTGGAAACAGCATATATTTT. Based on the CDR3 plus reference TRBV2 and TRBJ1-3, the full variable domain is EPEVTQTPSHQVTQMGQEVILRCVPISNHLYFYWYRQILGQKVEFLVSFYNNEISEKSEIFDDQFSVERPDGSNFTLKIRSTKLEDSAMYFCASRPGGSGNSIYFGEGSWLTVV.

V gene TRBV19 combines with J gene TRBJ1-1; D remains ambiguous. V was cut by 4 bases and J by 3 bases, with 15 bases left in between. The CDR3 length is 15 residues. Germline V gives CDR1 LNHDA, CDR2 SQIVND (reference sequence). DNA of the CDR3: TGTGCCAGTAGTACCCGGGTAGGTTCCGACACTGAAGCTTTCTTT. Translation: CASSTRVGSDTEAFF.

This chain uses TRBV5-6 with TRBJ1-4, with D unresolved. V was trimmed by 4 bases and J by 6 bases, leaving 13 bases between them. Germline V gives CDR1 SGHDT, CDR2 YYEEEE. This CDR3 has 14 residues. CDR3 sequence reads: CASSPRYRDEKLFF. The DNA of the CDR3 is TGTGCCAGCAGCCCACGGTATCGGGATGAAAAACTGTTTTTT.

The rearrangement uses TRBV9 and TRBJ2-1, with D possibly matching TRBD2 (5 bases). Trimming left V 4 bases short and J 0 bases short, with 17 bases between. The CDR3 length is 17 residues. Germline V gives CDR1 SGDLS, CDR2 YYNGEE. The CDR3 reads CASSPQDSGYSYNEQFF. CDR3 nucleotides: TGTGCCAGCAGCCCCCAGGACTCAGGCTACTCCTACAATGAGCAGTTCTTC.

This clonotype was detected only a few times. V and J are TRBV11-3 and TRBJ1-6, with D possibly TRBD1 on 5 matching bases. The CDR3 spans 15 residues. The germline CDR1 and CDR2 sequences are SGHNT and YENEEA. V lost 3 bases to trimming and J lost 8 bases, with 14 bases between them. The CDR3 reads CASSLAGITDSPLHF. The CDR3 bases are TGTGCCAGCAGCTTGGCAGGGATAACGGATTCACCCCTCCACTTT. The variable domain in full, completed from reference TRBV11-3 and TRBJ1-6, reads EAGVVQSPRYKIIEKKQPVAFWCNPISGHNTLYWYLQNLGQGPELLIRYENEEAVDDSQLPKDRFSAERLKGVDSTLKIQPAELGDSAVYLCASSLAGITDSPLHFGNGTRLTVT.

This clonotype came up once. The chain couples TRBV7-9 to TRBJ2-7, with a possible D match to TRBD2 (5 bases). V was shortened by 5 bases and J by 0 bases, with 17 bases between the two germline ends. Germline CDR1 SEHNR, CDR2 FQNEAQ (reference sequence). The CDR3 runs to 16 residues. CDR3 sequence (DNA): TGTGCCAGCAGCCCCCGGGAATCGGTGAGCTCCTACGAGCAGTACTTC. Its translation: CASSPRESVSSYEQYF.

This clonotype was found many times. The chain has TRBV7-3 and TRBJ2-1, with 8 positions matching TRBD2. The CDR3 is made up of 17 amino acids. After removal of 5 bases from V and 4 bases from J, the junction contained 13 bases not matched to a gene. Germline lookup yields CDR1 SGHTA and CDR2 FQGTGA. The CDR3 spells CASSHWKLADRYNEQFF. CDR3 DNA sequence: TGTGCCAGCAGCCATTGGAAACTAGCGGATAGATACAATGAGCAGTTCTTC.

This clonotype has at least ten counts. The chain joins TRBV28 to TRBJ2-5; no firm D call. There are 12 residues in the CDR3. Per the germline V gene, CDR1 is MDHEN and CDR2 is SYDVKM. The ends were cut back, 2 bases at V and 5 bases at J, with 6 bases in the middle. CDR3 in amino acids: CASSLIGETQYF. CDR3 DNA sequence: TGTGCCAGCAGTTTAATCGGGGAGACCCAGTACTTC. The whole variable domain, remainder taken from reference TRBV28 and TRBJ2-5, is DVKVTQSSRYLVKRTGEKVFLECVQDMDHENMFWYRQDPGLGLRLIYFSYDVKMKEKGDIPEGYSVSREKKERFSLILESASTNQTSMYLCASSLIGETQYFGPGTRLLVL.

The gene calls are TRBV19 and TRBJ2-2; D could derive from TRBD1 or TRBD2 (7 bases each). V shed 2 bases and J shed 1 base, with 14 bases lying between them. CDR1 LNHDA and CDR2 SQIVND come from the germline V gene (reference sequence). This CDR3 region has 17 residues. The CDR3 reads CASSIWSGTVNTGELFF. CDR3 bases: TGTGCCAGTAGTATATGGAGCGGGACAGTGAACACCGGGGAGCTGTTTTTT.

There are a few counts of this clonotype. The gene calls are TRBV9 and TRBJ1-1; D might be TRBD1 (5 bases). Germline values: CDR1 SGDLS, CDR2 YYNGEE. This CDR3 region has 15 residues. Trimming removed 2 bases from V and 1 base from J, with 12 bases in between. CDR3 region: CASSVWDGRNTEAFF. DNA of the CDR3: TGTGCCAGCAGCGTCTGGGACGGGAGGAACACTGAAGCTTTCTTT.

There are many counts of this clonotype. This CDR3 reads CASNSPGPAPEQYF. The CDR3 nucleotides are TGTGCCAGCAATTCCCCGGGGCCGGCTCCCGAGCAGTACTTC. The chain recombines TRBV28 with TRBJ2-7, with D perhaps assigned TRBD1 or TRBD2 (5 bases each). Germline V gene data show CDR1 as MDHEN and CDR2 as SYDVKM. CDR3 length equals 14 residues. Trimming stripped 7 bases from V and 6 bases from J, with 19 bases between.

In this sample, this clonotype turned up many times. The chain is built from TRBV30 and TRBJ1-5; weak D call: TRBD1 (5 bases). The V end lost 3 bases, the J end lost 4 bases, and 10 bases lay between the germline ends. This CDR3 has 13 residues. Germline V CDR1 and CDR2: GTSNPN, SVGIG (reference sequence). CDR3 coding DNA: TGTGCCTGGAGGGGGGATGCAAATCAGCCCCAGCATTTT. Its translation: CAWRGDANQPQHF.

This clonotype was counted at least ten times. V usage is TRBV12-3 or TRBV12-4 and J usage is TRBJ2-1; 11 bases line up with TRBD1. CDR3 length: 16 residues. V was pared by 5 bases and J by 3 bases, with 6 bases of the junction left unmatched. CDR3 nucleotides: TGTGCCAGCAGTCCCCTCGGGACAGGGGGCTACAATGAGCAGTTCTTC. It encodes CASSPLGTGGYNEQFF.

V usage is TRBV20-1 and J usage is TRBJ1-6; D gene unclear. There are 13 residues in the CDR3. Germline V gene data show CDR1 as DFQATT and CDR2 as SNEGSKA (reference sequence). The CDR3 reads CSAPLNLPSPLHF. The CDR3 bases are TGCAGCGCCCCGTTGAACCTTCCCTCACCCCTCCACTTT.

This clonotype appeared a few times. The genes are TRBV4-3 and TRBJ2-5; 12 bases are a match to TRBD2. The CDR3 has 15 residues. V was clipped by 3 bases and J by 11 bases; unmatched bases: 10. Germline values: CDR1 LGHNA, CDR2 YSLEER. This CDR3 is CASSQTSGSPLGQYF. In DNA form, the CDR3 reads TGCGCCAGCAGCCAGACTAGCGGGAGTCCCTTGGGTCAGTACTTC.